These 22 T cell receptor beta chains came from one sample sequenced in a study of siplizumab effects on memory and regulatory T cells (dated by TCRdb to about 2019). Library prep was done by the immunoSEQ multiplex PCR assay. Imported from immuneACCESS, the table was reduced by TCRdb to in-frame sequences with V and J called. These copies leave out some clones; in studies compared against another copy, an unresolved V gene accounts for under half, and the cause of the remainder is not known. This sample comprises more than 85,000 clones, under 95% of them detected only once. Around 0.73% of the sample belongs to the ten largest clones. The sample consisted of Tregs sorted from blood. Receptors originate from a human donor in good health.

V is TRBV27 and J is TRBJ2-7, with a possible D match to TRBD2 (6 bases). V was clipped by 0 bases and J by 4 bases, with 13 bases between them. Germline V lookup: CDR1 MNHEY, CDR2 SMNVEV (reference sequence). This CDR3 spans 15 amino acids. The CDR3 loop is CASSLSTGGMYEQYF. Written as DNA, the CDR3 is TGTGCCAGCAGTTTATCGACCGGGGGTATGTACGAGCAGTACTTC.

V gene TRBV4-1 combines with J gene TRBJ2-3; D possibly uses TRBD1 or TRBD2 (7 bases each). The CDR3 runs 16 residues. The V gene lost 4 bases and the J gene lost 0 bases, with 14 bases spanning the gap. In germline, CDR1 is MGHRA, CDR2 YSYEKL. The CDR3 here is CASSRGEGASTDTQYF. CDR3 DNA: TGCGCCAGCAGCCGAGGGGAGGGGGCCAGCACAGATACGCAGTATTTT.

The chain employs TRBV9 and TRBJ2-4, with D perhaps TRBD2 (6 bases). This CDR3 spans 15 amino acids. The germline gives CDR1 SGDLS, CDR2 YYNGEE. Deletions cut 0 bases from V and 1 base from J, with 8 bases between. DNA for the CDR3: TGTGCCAGCAGCGTAGTTGGAGGGGCCAAAAACATTCAGTACTTC. Its protein is CASSVVGGAKNIQYF.

V is TRBV20-1 and J is TRBJ1-2; the D gene is possibly TRBD1 (5 bases). Germline-derived CDR1 and CDR2 are DFQATT and SNEGSKA (reference sequence). V was pared by 6 bases and J by 6 bases, with 11 bases between. The CDR3 spans 11 residues. The CDR3: CSARVGDGYTF. The CDR3 nucleotides read TGCAGTGCGAGGGTGGGGGATGGCTACACCTTC.

The gene calls are TRBV27 and TRBJ1-6; 9 bases fit TRBD1. CDR1 is MNHEY and CDR2 is SMNVEV in the germline V gene (reference sequence). This CDR3 is 15 amino acids long. J lost 10 bases, V lost 3 bases, and 7 bases had no gene match. As DNA, the CDR3 is TGTGCCAGCAGTTTGGCCGGGACAGGGTACTCACCCCTCCACTTT. Its translation: CASSLAGTGYSPLHF.

This clone came up once. The genes are TRBV9 and TRBJ1-2, with 7 bases that match TRBD1. J gave up 4 bases and V 0 bases, and 6 bases lay outside the gene matches. This CDR3 spans 15 amino acids. Germline CDR1 SGDLS, CDR2 YYNGEE. CDR3: CASSVGTGTAYGYTF. CDR3 in DNA: TGTGCCAGCAGCGTAGGAACCGGGACAGCCTATGGCTACACCTTC.

The chain uses TRBV18 and TRBJ2-2; TRBD2 aligns across 7 bases. The germline V gene has CDR1 KGHSH and CDR2 LQKENI. With V trimmed by 5 bases and J by 4 bases, 7 bases remained unmatched. This CDR3 spans 15 amino acids. The CDR3 DNA is TGTGCCAGCTCAACCCAGCGGGACGGCACCGGGGAGCTGTTTTTT. Its protein product is CASSTQRDGTGELFF.

The V and J genes are TRBV19 and TRBJ2-6; 9 positions match TRBD1. V shed 9 bases, J shed 4 bases, and the junction held 13 bases outside the gene matches. The CDR3 runs to 17 residues. Germline V CDR1 and CDR2: LNHDA, SQIVND (reference sequence). The CDR3 region has the DNA TGTGCCAGCCACAGGGGGCCCTTCTCCCCAGGGGCCAACGTCCTGACTTTC. This translates into CASHRGPFSPGANVLTF. Filled out from reference TRBV19 and TRBJ2-6, the complete variable domain reads DGGITQSPKYLFRKEGQNVTLSCEQNLNHDAMYWYRQDPGQGLRLIYYSQIVNDFQKGDIAEGYSVSREKKESFPLTVTSAQKNPTAFYLCASHRGPFSPGANVLTFGAGSRLTVL.

The rearrangement uses TRBV7-6 and TRBJ1-1; D is perhaps TRBD1 (5 bases). The ends were cut back, 3 bases at V and 1 base at J, with 6 bases in the middle. The V gene's germline CDR1 is SGHVS and CDR2 FNYEAQ. The CDR3 has 13 residues. The CDR3 sequence: CASSLTENTEAFF. DNA for the CDR3: TGTGCCAGCAGCTTGACAGAGAACACTGAAGCTTTCTTT.

About this clone: Other nucleotide sequences in the sample specify the same CDR3. The chain uses TRBV7-3 and TRBJ2-2; no clear D. Trimming took 4 bases from V and 2 from J, leaving 5 bases between them. The germline gives CDR1 SGHTA, CDR2 FQGTGA. This CDR3 is built from 13 residues. CDR3 in amino acids: CASSSGNTGELFF. CDR3 bases: TGTGCCAGCAGCTCAGGAAACACCGGGGAGCTGTTTTTT. The complete variable domain, with remaining parts taken from reference TRBV7-3 and TRBJ2-2, reads GAGVSQTPSNKVTEKGKYVELRCDPISGHTALYWYRQSLGQGPEFLIYFQGTGAADDSGLPNDRFFAVRPEGSVSTLKIQRTERGDSAVYLCASSSGNTGELFFGEGSRLTVL.

The V gene is TRBV7-3, the J gene TRBJ2-1, with 8 bases fitting TRBD1. Germline CDR1 reads SGHTA; CDR2 reads FQGTGA. The CDR3 has 16 residues. V lost 6 bases, J lost 0 bases, and 7 bases stayed unmatched. The CDR3 DNA is TGTGCCAGCAGGACCGGACAGGGATTCTCCTACAATGAGCAGTTCTTC. Protein product: CASRTGQGFSYNEQFF.

The J gene is TRBJ2-2, the V gene TRBV7-9; TRBD1 matches at 10 bases. CDR1 and CDR2 (germline): SEHNR, FQNEAQ (reference sequence). The CDR3 extends over 18 amino acids. With 11 bases clipped from V and 3 bases from J, the junction kept 18 bases outside the gene matches. CDR3: CAPTTGTGDPSDTGELFF. The CDR3, as DNA: TGTGCCCCTACCACCGGGACAGGGGACCCGAGTGACACCGGGGAGCTGTTTTTT.

The J gene is TRBJ2-1, the V gene TRBV15; a possible D gene is TRBD2 (6 bases). The CDR3 loop spans 16 amino acids. With 1 base removed from V and 5 bases from J, the gap between germline ends came to 15 bases. The germline V gene has CDR1 LNHNV and CDR2 YYDKDF (reference sequence). The CDR3 sequence: CATSRVMGGGNNEQFF. DNA for the CDR3: TGTGCCACCAGCAGAGTAATGGGTGGGGGGAACAATGAGCAGTTCTTC.

The rearrangement uses TRBV4-1 and TRBJ2-3; 7 bases fit TRBD1. The CDR3 contains 18 residues. J was trimmed by 0 bases and V by 4 bases; bases with no gene match: 13. In germline, CDR1 is MGHRA, CDR2 YSYEKL. The chain's CDR3 is CASSPFGQARSSTDTQYF. The CDR3 nucleotides are TGCGCCAGCAGCCCATTCGGACAGGCCCGATCTAGCACAGATACGCAGTATTTT.

V gene TRBV7-8 combines with J gene TRBJ2-5, with D possibly matching TRBD1 (6 bases). This CDR3 spans 15 amino acids. Trimming cost V 1 base and J 2 bases, with 11 bases left between them. Germline V gene lookup returns CDR1 SGHVS and CDR2 FQNEAQ. CDR3 DNA sequence: TGTGCCAGCAGCTTAGTCCCCGACAGGCAAGAGACCCAGTACTTC. It is translated as CASSLVPDRQETQYF.

This chain joins TRBV27 and TRBJ2-7; D is unclear. The CDR3 has 15 residues. Germline CDR1 reads MNHEY; CDR2 reads SMNVEV (reference sequence). V lost 0 bases and J lost 3, with 12 bases in between. CDR3 protein: CASSLSGLLYYEQYF. CDR3 in DNA: TGTGCCAGCAGTTTATCAGGGCTACTTTACTACGAGCAGTACTTC.

The gene calls are TRBV6-5 and TRBJ1-2; the D is unclear. This CDR3 region has 15 residues. Trimming removed 2 bases at V and 0 bases at J, with 10 bases between. CDR1 MNHEY and CDR2 SVGAGI come from the germline V gene. The CDR3 region has the DNA TGTGCCAGCAGTTACCTCGGGGAAACTAACTATGGCTACACCTTC. Its protein product is CASSYLGETNYGYTF.

The genes are TRBV5-5 and TRBJ2-1, with D tentatively TRBD2 (5 bases). CDR1 and CDR2 from the germline V gene are SGHKS and YYEKEE (reference sequence). The CDR3 contains 18 residues. V shed 2 bases and J shed 2 bases, with 20 bases lying between them. CDR3 sequence (DNA): TGTGCCAGCAGCTTTCAGCGAGGTGGTATCGGGACCTACAATGAGCAGTTCTTC. This gives the protein CASSFQRGGIGTYNEQFF.

The chain links TRBV15 to TRBJ2-7; 9 nucleotides agree with TRBD1. The CDR3 runs 16 residues. Germline CDR1 reads LNHNV; CDR2 reads YYDKDF (reference sequence). J gave up 3 bases and V 0 bases, and 6 bases lay outside the gene matches. The CDR3 is CATSRDFGTGYYEQYF. The CDR3, as DNA: TGTGCCACCAGCAGAGATTTCGGGACAGGGTACTACGAGCAGTACTTC.

The chain links TRBV6-6 to TRBJ1-1; D is perhaps TRBD1 (6 bases). CDR1 and CDR2 (germline): MNHNY, SVGAGI (reference sequence). The germline V and J ends were trimmed by 8 bases and 4 bases, with 14 bases remaining between them. CDR3 length: 13 residues. CDR3 amino acids: CASGLQGITEAFF. DNA for the CDR3: TGTGCCAGCGGCCTACAGGGTATCACTGAAGCTTTCTTT.

The chain employs TRBV9 and TRBJ2-3; 9 bases fit TRBD2. The CDR3 extends over 16 amino acids. V was clipped by 2 bases and J by 4 bases; unmatched bases: 8. Germline V lookup: CDR1 SGDLS, CDR2 YYNGEE. For the CDR3, the DNA is TGTGCCAGCAGCGTTGGCAGGACTAGCGTTTCAGATACGCAGTATTTT. It is translated as CASSVGRTSVSDTQYF.

This rearrangement joins TRBV19 to TRBJ1-2; tentative D call: TRBD1 (6 bases). Trimming cost V 5 bases and J 8 bases, with 21 bases left between them. Germline CDR1 is LNHDA and CDR2 is SQIVND (reference sequence). The length of the CDR3 is 15 residues. DNA for the CDR3: TGTGCCAGTAGTCCAAATTACAGGGTTATGCGGGGCTACACCTTC. It encodes CASSPNYRVMRGYTF.